This T cell receptor beta chain was profiled in a study of blood T cells in healthy people across ages. A sample-barcoded 5' primer and a J-beta primer mix were used in a second PCR of roughly 7 to 11 cycles. In TCRdb, the 5' RACE reads were re-called with MiXCR into one record per CDR3 protein. The sample has about 1.1 million distinct CDR3 sequences, roughly two fifths seen once. CDR3 length: 13 amino acids. The V end was cut by 7 bases, the J end by 4 bases, with 10 bases between. Germline CDR1 is ENHRY and CDR2 is SYGVKD. Notes on the study in general: In these data, TCR beta diversity tracked strongly with naive T cell percentage.

In regard to this clonotype: Its specificity is not known.

V usage is TRBV10-3 and J usage is TRBJ2-2; D is perhaps TRBD1 (5 bases). The sequence came from a man aged 18 to 29 in good health. Sequencing was done on a sample of blood. The CDR3 loop reads CAIKQGGTGELFF. The CDR3 nucleotides read TGTGCCATCAAGCAGGGCGGCACCGGGGAGCTGTTTTTT.